One sample yielded the 10 T cell receptor beta chains listed below, sequenced in a study of blood T cell repertoires in COVID-19. Sequenced by immunoSEQ multiplex PCR; TCRdb stores in-frame clones only, minus some. Of just over 250,000 clones listed, around 90% are singletons. Sample: peripheral blood. These receptors all come from a woman in her seventies with COVID-19, enrolled during active disease.

The V gene is TRBV28, the J gene TRBJ2-7; D might be TRBD2 (5 bases). The CDR3 contains 13 residues. Trimming left V 4 bases short and J 0 bases short, with 7 bases between. CDR1 is MDHEN, CDR2 SYDVKM, per germline. The DNA of the CDR3 is TGTGCCAGCAGTTCGGGATACTCCTACGAGCAGTACTTC. Translated: CASSSGYSYEQYF.

This rearrangement joins TRBV6-5 to TRBJ1-4; possibly TRBD1 for D (6 bases). Germline CDR1 is MNHEY and CDR2 is SVGAGI. The ends were cut back, 0 bases at V and 8 bases at J, with 16 bases in the middle. This CDR3 has 16 amino acids. CDR3 sequence (DNA): TGTGCCAGCAGTTACTCAGGGGTGTCAGGGGTGGAAAAACTGTTTTTT. It yields the protein CASSYSGVSGVEKLFF.

The chain is built from TRBV15 and TRBJ1-2, with D maybe TRBD1 (5 bases). There are 13 residues in the CDR3. V lost 3 bases and J 3 bases, leaving 8 bases between the germline ends. CDR1 and CDR2 from the germline V gene are LNHNV and YYDKDF (reference sequence). The CDR3 spells CATSRGLHYGYTF. The CDR3 DNA reads TGTGCCACCAGCAGGGGGCTGCACTATGGCTACACCTTC.

CDR3 sequence: CASSSTEDRAFTSGANVLTF. DNA for the CDR3: TGTGCCAGTAGTAGCACGGAAGACAGGGCCTTCACCTCTGGGGCCAACGTCCTGACTTTC. The chain employs TRBV19 and TRBJ2-6; TRBD1 aligns across 7 bases. The CDR3 is made up of 20 amino acids. Germline CDR1 is LNHDA and CDR2 is SQIVND (reference sequence). V shed 4 bases and J 0 bases; nucleotides not matched to a gene: 15.

The V and J genes are TRBV7-3 and TRBJ2-1; 8 positions agree with TRBD2. Unmatched junction bases numbered 5, after V lost 7 bases and J lost 0 bases. This CDR3 is 15 amino acids long. Germline values: CDR1 SGHTA, CDR2 FQGTGA. For the CDR3, the DNA is TGTGCCAGCATCCCGAGCGGGAGCTCCTACAATGAGCAGTTCTTC. Its protein is CASIPSGSSYNEQFF.

The rearrangement uses TRBV6-5 and TRBJ1-1; the D is unclear. V lost 6 bases and J 1 base, leaving 9 bases between the germline ends. The germline gives CDR1 MNHEY, CDR2 SVGAGI. This CDR3 region has 13 residues. For the CDR3, the DNA is TGTGCCAGCAGCCGGGTCCCGAACACTGAAGCTTTCTTT. Translating it yields CASSRVPNTEAFF.

The genes are TRBV12-3 or TRBV12-4 and TRBJ2-5, with unresolved D. The V end lost 9 bases, the J end lost 4 bases, and 12 bases lay between the germline ends. This CDR3 is 12 amino acids long. CDR3 DNA sequence: TGTGCCAGAAATCGAGGTCGAGAGACCCAGTACTTC. Protein product: CARNRGRETQYF.

The CDR3 bases are TGTGCCAGCAGCCTCGGACAGGCCGGGGATACGCAGTATTTT. Translating gives CASSLGQAGDTQYF. V and J are TRBV28 and TRBJ2-3; TRBD1 matches 7 bases. The V and J ends lost 6 bases and 6 bases, in that order; junction bases with no gene match: 9. Germline V CDR1 and CDR2: MDHEN, SYDVKM. This CDR3 spans 14 amino acids.

For the CDR3, the DNA is TGTGCCAGCAGCTTCGTGACTAGCGGCACAGATACGCAGTATTTT. Its translation: CASSFVTSGTDTQYF. The rearrangement links TRBV11-3 to TRBJ2-3; the match to TRBD2 covers 8 bases. V lost 3 bases to trimming and J lost 1 base; unmatched junction nucleotides: 3. CDR3 length: 15 amino acids. The germline CDR1 and CDR2 sequences are SGHNT and YENEEA.

The chain employs TRBV5-6 and TRBJ2-1, with D possibly TRBD1 on 6 matching bases. Germline CDR1 and CDR2: SGHDT and YYEEEE. V lost 0 bases, J lost 7 bases, and 17 bases lay in between. CDR3 length: 16 amino acids. The CDR3 DNA reads as TGTGCCAGCAGCTTGGTGAACAGGGCTAGGAAAAATGAGCAGTTCTTC. This translates into CASSLVNRARKNEQFF.